This T cell receptor (beta chain) is drawn from a study of CD8 T cells in Susac syndrome. CDR3 length: 14 residues. RNA amounts of 0.5 to 1 ug underwent reverse transcription with random hexamers. TCRdb re-analysed the immunoSEQ multiplex PCR reads in MiXCR, keeping a single row per CDR3 protein. The table shows some 120,000 distinct CDR3 sequences, with 90% to 95% occurring only once. Sequencing input: CD4+ T cells from PBMCs. The chain is built from TRBV21-1 and TRBJ1-4; the D call of TRBD1 is as the table states it, not checked on the DNA. TRBV21-1 is classified as a pseudogene. This clonotype was sampled from a human donor in good health. For the CDR3, the DNA is TGTGCCAGCGACGACAGGGGGACTAATGAAAAACTGTTTTTT. Amino acids: CASDDRGTNEKLFF.